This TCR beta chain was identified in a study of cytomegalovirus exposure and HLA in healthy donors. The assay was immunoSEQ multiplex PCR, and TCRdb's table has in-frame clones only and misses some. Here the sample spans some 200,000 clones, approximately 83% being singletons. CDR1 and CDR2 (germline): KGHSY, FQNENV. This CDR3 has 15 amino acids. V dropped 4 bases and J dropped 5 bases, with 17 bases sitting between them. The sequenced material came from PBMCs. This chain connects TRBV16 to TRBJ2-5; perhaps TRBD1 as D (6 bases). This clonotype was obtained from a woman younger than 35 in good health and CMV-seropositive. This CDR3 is CASSRRVRGAETQYF. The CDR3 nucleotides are TGTGCCAGCAGCCGTCGGGTCAGGGGTGCCGAGACCCAGTACTTC.